The 9 T cell receptor beta chains below come from one sample, sequenced in a study of shared clonotypes between healthy human individuals. Sequencing used immunoSEQ multiplex PCR; TCRdb keeps in-frame clones, though not all of them. The data show 2,500,000 or so clones, with 85% to 95% seen just once and roughly 0.34% held by the top ten. Source material: naive CD4+ T cells from PBMCs. The subset is: CD45RA+ positively selected. Receptor source: a man aged 18 to 35 in good health. Some clones in this sample may be carry-over from other donors' samples.

This chain links TRBV10-1 with TRBJ2-7; the D is unclear. V lost 10 bases, J lost 0 bases, and 10 bases lay in between. Germline lookup yields CDR1 WNHNN and CDR2 SYGVQD (reference sequence). The CDR3 runs 12 residues. CDR3 protein: CATVGYSYEQYF. CDR3 bases: TGCGCCACCGTGGGGTACTCCTACGAGCAGTACTTC.

V is TRBV28 and J is TRBJ2-2, with 9 bases identical to TRBD2. The trim removed 11 bases at V and 7 bases at J, leaving 14 bases unmatched. Germline CDR1 and CDR2: MDHEN and SYDVKM. The CDR3 runs 15 residues. The CDR3 region is CALSRGRARGGELFF. CDR3 nucleotides: TGTGCCCTATCTCGCGGGAGGGCGCGGGGCGGGGAGCTGTTTTTT.

The genes are TRBV7-3 and TRBJ2-3; 7 nucleotides line up with TRBD2. CDR3 size: 16 residues. Germline CDR1 and CDR2: SGHTA and FQGTGA. With 2 bases clipped from V and 3 bases from J, the junction kept 8 bases outside the gene matches. CDR3 amino acids: CASSLGVLARTDTQYF. DNA for the CDR3: TGTGCCAGCAGCTTAGGGGTACTAGCGAGGACAGATACGCAGTATTTT.

In DNA, the CDR3 is TGCGCCAGCAGCCGGGACAGACTCAATGAGCAGTTCTTC. Its protein is CASSRDRLNEQFF. The chain joins TRBV5-1 to TRBJ2-1, with 7 nucleotides matching TRBD1. The CDR3 totals 13 residues. Germline CDR1 is SGHRS and CDR2 is YFSETQ. V shed 4 bases and J 6 bases; nucleotides not matched to a gene: 4.

Points on this clone: Other DNA sequences within the sample encode an identical CDR3. The chain joins TRBV28 to TRBJ2-6; possibly TRBD1 for D (5 bases). This CDR3 spans 15 amino acids. V was cut by 4 bases and J by 1 base, with 8 bases left in between. CDR1 MDHEN and CDR2 SYDVKM come from the germline V gene. CDR3: CASSSQGSGANVLTF. In DNA, the CDR3 is TGTGCCAGCAGTTCTCAGGGTTCTGGGGCCAACGTCCTGACTTTC. Full variable domain (rest looked up from reference TRBV28 and TRBJ2-6): DVKVTQSSRYLVKRTGEKVFLECVQDMDHENMFWYRQDPGLGLRLIYFSYDVKMKEKGDIPEGYSVSREKKERFSLILESASTNQTSMYLCASSSQGSGANVLTFGAGSRLTVL.

The rearrangement links TRBV12-5 to TRBJ1-5; D is unresolved. V was clipped by 1 base and J by 3 bases, with 4 bases between them. The CDR3 contains 13 residues. CDR1 and CDR2 (germline): LGHNT, FRNRAP. Written as DNA, the CDR3 is TGTGCTAGTGGTTTGGGAAACAATCAGCCCCAGCATTTT. Residues: CASGLGNNQPQHF.

The chain employs TRBV6-1 and TRBJ1-3, with D unresolved. The V gene lost 7 bases and the J gene lost 0 bases, with 13 bases spanning the gap. The germline V gene encodes CDR1 MNHNS and CDR2 SASEGT. There are 15 residues in the CDR3. The CDR3: CASNVQRRSGNTIYF. DNA for the CDR3: TGTGCCAGCAACGTGCAACGGCGCTCTGGAAACACCATATATTTT.

The chain couples TRBV7-8 to TRBJ2-1; TRBD2 might be the D (6 bases). Between the trimmed V and J ends, which lost 5 bases and 12 bases, there was a span of 20 bases. There are 14 residues in the CDR3. Germline CDR1 and CDR2: SGHVS and FQNEAQ. The CDR3 region has the DNA TGTGCCAGCAGCCCCCGGGACGACGGGGGTATGCAGTTCTTC. It yields the protein CASSPRDDGGMQFF.

This clone has more than one count but fewer than ten. The V and J genes are TRBV6-6 and TRBJ2-2, with 8 bases matching TRBD2. The CDR3 is made up of 15 amino acids. V gave up 1 base and J gave up 5 bases; unmatched junction bases: 3. Per the germline V gene, CDR1 is MNHNY and CDR2 is SVGAGI (reference sequence). The CDR3 sequence: CASSYWAGGTGELFF. The CDR3, as DNA: TGTGCCAGCAGTTACTGGGCGGGAGGAACCGGGGAGCTGTTTTTT.